Sequencing of this T cell receptor beta chain was carried out in a study of human thymus T cells. Study-wide findings and caveats: Across thymic and blood repertoires, the usage of V and J genes appeared to be biased.

The thymus was resected at corrective cardiac surgery. Concerning this clone: Its antigen is currently unknown.

Generated by immunoSEQ multiplex PCR, the TCRdb table keeps only in-frame clones and is missing some. The table shows 65,000 to 90,000 clones, with 85% to 95% occurring only once. V shed 5 bases and J shed 0 bases, with 20 bases lying between them. The CDR3 extends over 18 amino acids. The germline gives CDR1 LNHDA, CDR2 SQIVND (reference sequence). The chain links TRBV19 to TRBJ2-1; D is uncertain. The sample taken for sequencing was thymus tissue. The source is a girl in the first two years of life with a congenital heart defect but otherwise immunologically healthy. CDR3 DNA: TGTGCCAGTAGTCCCCTCGCAGGTAACGAGAGCTCCTACAATGAGCAGTTCTTC. This gives the protein CASSPLAGNESSYNEQFF.